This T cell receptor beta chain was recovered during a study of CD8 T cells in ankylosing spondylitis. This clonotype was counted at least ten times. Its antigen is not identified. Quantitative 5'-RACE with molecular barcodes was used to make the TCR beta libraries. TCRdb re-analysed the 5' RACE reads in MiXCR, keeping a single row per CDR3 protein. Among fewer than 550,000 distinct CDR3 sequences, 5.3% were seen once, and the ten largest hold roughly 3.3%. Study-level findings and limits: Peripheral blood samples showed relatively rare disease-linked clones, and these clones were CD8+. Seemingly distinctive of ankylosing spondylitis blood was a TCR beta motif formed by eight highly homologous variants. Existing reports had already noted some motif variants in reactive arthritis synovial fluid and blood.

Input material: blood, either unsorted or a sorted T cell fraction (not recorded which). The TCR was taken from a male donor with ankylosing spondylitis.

CDR3 sequence (DNA): TGTGCCAGCGGACTACAGGCAACTAATGAAAAACTGTTTTTT. Translated: CASGLQATNEKLFF. The rearrangement links TRBV18 to TRBJ1-4; D possibly corresponds to TRBD1 (5 bases). V was cut by 8 bases and J by 0 bases, with 10 bases left in between. This CDR3 is 14 amino acids long. Germline CDR1 KGHSH, CDR2 LQKENI. The full variable domain, rest sourced from reference TRBV18 and TRBJ1-4, is NAGVMQNPRHLVRRRGQEARLRCSPMKGHSHVYWYRQLPEEGLKFMVYLQKENIIDESGMPKERFSAEFPKEGPSILRIQQVVRGDSAAYFCASGLQATNEKLFFGSGTQLSVL.